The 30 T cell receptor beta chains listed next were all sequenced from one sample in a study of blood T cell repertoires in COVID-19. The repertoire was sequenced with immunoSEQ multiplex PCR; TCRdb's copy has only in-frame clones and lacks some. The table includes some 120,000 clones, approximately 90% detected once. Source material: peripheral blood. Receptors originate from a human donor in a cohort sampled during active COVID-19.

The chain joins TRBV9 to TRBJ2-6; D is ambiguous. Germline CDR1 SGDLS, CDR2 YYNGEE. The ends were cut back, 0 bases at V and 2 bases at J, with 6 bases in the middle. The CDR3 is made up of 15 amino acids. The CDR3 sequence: CASSVGITGANVLTF. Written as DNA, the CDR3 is TGTGCCAGCAGCGTAGGTATTACTGGGGCCAACGTCCTGACTTTC.

CDR3 in DNA: TGTGCCAGCAGTTACTCGACAGGATCGGAGACCCAGTACTTC. Amino acids: CASSYSTGSETQYF. V is TRBV6-6 and J is TRBJ2-5, with D possibly being TRBD1 (6 bases). The CDR3 is 14 residues long. The V end lost 0 bases, the J end lost 5 bases, and 10 bases lay between the germline ends. Germline lookup yields CDR1 MNHNY and CDR2 SVGAGI (reference sequence).

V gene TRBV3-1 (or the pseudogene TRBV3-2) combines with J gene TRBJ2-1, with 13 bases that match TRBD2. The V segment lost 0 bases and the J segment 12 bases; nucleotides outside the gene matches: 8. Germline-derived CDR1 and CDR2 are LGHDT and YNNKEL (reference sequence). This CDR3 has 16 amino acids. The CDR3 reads CASSQDLLAGGQGQFF. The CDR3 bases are TGTGCCAGCAGCCAAGATCTACTAGCGGGGGGGCAAGGGCAGTTCTTC.

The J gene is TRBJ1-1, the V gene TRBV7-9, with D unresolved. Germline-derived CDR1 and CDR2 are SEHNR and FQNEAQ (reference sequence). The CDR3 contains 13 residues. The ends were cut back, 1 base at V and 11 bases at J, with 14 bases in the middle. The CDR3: CASSLDSWSGAFF. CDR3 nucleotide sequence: TGTGCCAGCAGCTTAGATAGTTGGAGTGGCGCTTTCTTT.

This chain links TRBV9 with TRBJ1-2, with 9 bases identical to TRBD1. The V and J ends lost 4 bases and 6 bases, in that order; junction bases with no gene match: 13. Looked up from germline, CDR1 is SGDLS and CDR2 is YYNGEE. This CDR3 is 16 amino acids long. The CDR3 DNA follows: TGTGCCAGCAGCCCTAGGTCCCTGACAGGGGGGAATGGCTACACCTTC. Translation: CASSPRSLTGGNGYTF.

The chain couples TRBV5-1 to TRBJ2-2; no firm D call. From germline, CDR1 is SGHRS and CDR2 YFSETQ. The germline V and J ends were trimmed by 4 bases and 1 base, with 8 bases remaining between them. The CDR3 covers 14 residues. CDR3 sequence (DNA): TGCGCCAGCAGCATAACACAGAACACCGGGGAGCTGTTTTTT. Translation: CASSITQNTGELFF.

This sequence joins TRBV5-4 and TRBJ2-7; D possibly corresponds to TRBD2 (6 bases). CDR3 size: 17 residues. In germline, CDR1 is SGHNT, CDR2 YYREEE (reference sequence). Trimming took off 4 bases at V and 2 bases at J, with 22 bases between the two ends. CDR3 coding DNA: TGTGCCAGCAGCGGCCCGGGGGACGAAGGGCCGACCTACGAGCAGTACTTC. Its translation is CASSGPGDEGPTYEQYF.

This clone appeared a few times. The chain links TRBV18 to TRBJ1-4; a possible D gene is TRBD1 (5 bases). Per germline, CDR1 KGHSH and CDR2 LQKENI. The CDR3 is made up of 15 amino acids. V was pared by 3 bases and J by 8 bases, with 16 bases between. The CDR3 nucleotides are TGTGCCAGCTCACCTCTGTCTGGGGCGGCCGAAAAACTGTTTTTT. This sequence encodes CASSPLSGAAEKLFF.

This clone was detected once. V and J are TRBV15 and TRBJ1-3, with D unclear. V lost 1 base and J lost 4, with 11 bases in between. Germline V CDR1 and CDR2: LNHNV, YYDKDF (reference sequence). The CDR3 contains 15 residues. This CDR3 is CATSRGREPGNTIYF. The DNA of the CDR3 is TGTGCCACCAGCAGAGGGAGGGAACCCGGAAACACCATATATTTT.

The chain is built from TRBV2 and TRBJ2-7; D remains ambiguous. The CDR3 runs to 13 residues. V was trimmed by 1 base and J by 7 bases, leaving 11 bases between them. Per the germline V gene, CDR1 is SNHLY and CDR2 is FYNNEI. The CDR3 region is CASSEGARWEQYF. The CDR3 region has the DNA TGTGCCAGCAGTGAAGGGGCCCGTTGGGAGCAGTACTTC. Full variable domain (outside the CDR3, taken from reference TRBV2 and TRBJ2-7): EPEVTQTPSHQVTQMGQEVILRCVPISNHLYFYWYRQILGQKVEFLVSFYNNEISEKSEIFDDQFSVERPDGSNFTLKIRSTKLEDSAMYFCASSEGARWEQYFGPGTRLTVT.

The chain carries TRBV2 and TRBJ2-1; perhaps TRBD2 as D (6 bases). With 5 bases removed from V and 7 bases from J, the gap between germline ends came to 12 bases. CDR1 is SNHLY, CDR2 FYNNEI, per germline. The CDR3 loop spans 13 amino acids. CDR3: CASSTPRGNEQFF. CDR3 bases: TGTGCCAGCAGTACCCCGCGGGGTAATGAGCAGTTCTTC.

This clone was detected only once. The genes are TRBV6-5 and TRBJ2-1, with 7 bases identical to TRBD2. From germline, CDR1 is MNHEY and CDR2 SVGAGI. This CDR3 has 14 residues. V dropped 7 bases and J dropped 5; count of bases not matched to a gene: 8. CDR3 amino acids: CASTPLAAHNEQFF. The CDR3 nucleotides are TGTGCCAGCACCCCCCTAGCGGCTCACAATGAGCAGTTCTTC.

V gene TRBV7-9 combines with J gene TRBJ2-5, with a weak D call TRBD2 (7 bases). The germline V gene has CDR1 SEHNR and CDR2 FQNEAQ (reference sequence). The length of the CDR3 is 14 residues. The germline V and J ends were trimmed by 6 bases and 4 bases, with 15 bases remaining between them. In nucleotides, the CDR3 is TGTGCCAGCAGTTGGGACGGGGGGCTAGAGACCCAGTACTTC. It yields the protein CASSWDGGLETQYF.

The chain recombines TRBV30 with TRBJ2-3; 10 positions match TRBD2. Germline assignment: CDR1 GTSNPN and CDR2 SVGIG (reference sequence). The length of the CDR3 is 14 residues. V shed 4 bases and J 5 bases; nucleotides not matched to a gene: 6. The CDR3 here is CAWIKRGGEDTQYF. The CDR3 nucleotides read TGTGCCTGGATAAAGCGGGGGGGAGAAGATACGCAGTATTTT.

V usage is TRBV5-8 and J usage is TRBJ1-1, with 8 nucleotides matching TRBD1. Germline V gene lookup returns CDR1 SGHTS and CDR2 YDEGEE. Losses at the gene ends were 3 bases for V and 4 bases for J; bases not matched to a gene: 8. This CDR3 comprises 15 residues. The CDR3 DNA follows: TGTGCCAGCAGCTCACCGGACAGGGTAGGCACTGAAGCTTTCTTT. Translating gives CASSSPDRVGTEAFF.

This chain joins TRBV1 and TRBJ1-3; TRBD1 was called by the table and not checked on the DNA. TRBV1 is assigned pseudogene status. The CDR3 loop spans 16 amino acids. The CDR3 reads CTSSQDRFLLGNTIYF. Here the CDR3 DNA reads TGCACCAGCAGCCAAGACAGGTTTCTATTGGGAAACACCATATATTTT.

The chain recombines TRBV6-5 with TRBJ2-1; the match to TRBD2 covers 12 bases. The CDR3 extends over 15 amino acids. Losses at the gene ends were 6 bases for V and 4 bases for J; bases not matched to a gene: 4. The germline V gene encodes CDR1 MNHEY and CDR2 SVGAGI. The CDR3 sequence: CASRRLAGEYNEQFF. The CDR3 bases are TGTGCCAGCAGGCGACTAGCGGGGGAATACAATGAGCAGTTCTTC.

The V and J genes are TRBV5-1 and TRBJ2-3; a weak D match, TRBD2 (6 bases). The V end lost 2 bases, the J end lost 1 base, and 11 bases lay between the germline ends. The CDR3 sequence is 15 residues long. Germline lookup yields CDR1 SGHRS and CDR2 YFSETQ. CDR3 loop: CASSFGPGGTDTQYF. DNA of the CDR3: TGCGCCAGCAGCTTTGGGCCGGGGGGCACAGATACGCAGTATTTT.

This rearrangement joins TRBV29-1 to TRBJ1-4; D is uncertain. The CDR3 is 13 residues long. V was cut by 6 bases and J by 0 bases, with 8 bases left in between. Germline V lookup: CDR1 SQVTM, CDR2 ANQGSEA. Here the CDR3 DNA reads TGCAGCGTGCTATTTGCAACTAATGAAAAACTGTTTTTT. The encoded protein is CSVLFATNEKLFF.

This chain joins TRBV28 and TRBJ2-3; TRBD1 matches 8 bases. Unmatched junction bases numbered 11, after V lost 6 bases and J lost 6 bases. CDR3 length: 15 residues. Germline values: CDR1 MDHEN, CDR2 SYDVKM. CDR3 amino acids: CASSPGTGDRDTQYF. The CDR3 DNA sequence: TGTGCCAGCAGCCCCGGGACAGGCGACCGGGATACGCAGTATTTT.

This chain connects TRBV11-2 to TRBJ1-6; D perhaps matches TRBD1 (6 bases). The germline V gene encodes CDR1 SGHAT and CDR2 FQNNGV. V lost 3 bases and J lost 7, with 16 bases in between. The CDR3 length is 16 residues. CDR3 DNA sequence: TGTGCCAGCAGCTTCACAGGGTCTCGCTACAATTCACCCCTCCACTTT. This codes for CASSFTGSRYNSPLHF. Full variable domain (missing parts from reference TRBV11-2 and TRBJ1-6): EAGVAQSPRYKIIEKRQSVAFWCNPISGHATLYWYQQILGQGPKLLIQFQNNGVVDDSQLPKDRFSAERLKGVDSTLKIQPAKLEDSAVYLCASSFTGSRYNSPLHFGNGTRLTVT.

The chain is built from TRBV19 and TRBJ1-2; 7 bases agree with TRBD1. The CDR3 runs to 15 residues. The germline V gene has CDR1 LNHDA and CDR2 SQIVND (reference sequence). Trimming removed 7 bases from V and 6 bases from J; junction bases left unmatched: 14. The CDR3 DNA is TGTGCCAGTACCGCAGGGGGTAGTTCCCAGGATGGCTACACCTTC. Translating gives CASTAGGSSQDGYTF.

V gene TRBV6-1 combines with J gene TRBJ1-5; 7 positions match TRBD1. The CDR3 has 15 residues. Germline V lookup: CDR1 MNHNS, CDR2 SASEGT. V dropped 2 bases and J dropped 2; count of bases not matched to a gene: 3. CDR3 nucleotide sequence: TGTGCCAGCAGTGAAAGGGGGCAGGGCAATCAGCCCCAGCATTTT. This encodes CASSERGQGNQPQHF.

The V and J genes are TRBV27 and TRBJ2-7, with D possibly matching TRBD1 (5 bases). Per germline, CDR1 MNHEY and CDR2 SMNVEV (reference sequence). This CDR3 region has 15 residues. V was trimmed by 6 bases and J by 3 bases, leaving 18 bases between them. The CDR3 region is CASSERLGQIYEQYF. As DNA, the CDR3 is TGTGCCAGCAGCGAGAGGTTGGGGCAGATCTACGAGCAGTACTTC.

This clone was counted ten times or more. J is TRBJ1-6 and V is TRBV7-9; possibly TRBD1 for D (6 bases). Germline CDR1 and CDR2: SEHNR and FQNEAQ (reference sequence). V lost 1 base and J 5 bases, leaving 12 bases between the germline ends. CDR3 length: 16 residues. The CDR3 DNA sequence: TGTGCCAGCAGCTTAGACAGGGTAGCACATAATTCACCCCTCCACTTT. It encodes CASSLDRVAHNSPLHF.

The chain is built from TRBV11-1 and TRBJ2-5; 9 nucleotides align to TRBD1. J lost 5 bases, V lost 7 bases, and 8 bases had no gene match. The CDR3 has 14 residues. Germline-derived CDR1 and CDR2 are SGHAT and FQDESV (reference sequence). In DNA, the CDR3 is TGTGCCAGCAAAAACAGGGGGCGCTCGGAGACCCAGTACTTC. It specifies CASKNRGRSETQYF. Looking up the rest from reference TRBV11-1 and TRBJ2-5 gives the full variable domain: EAEVAQSPRYKITEKSQAVAFWCDPISGHATLYWYRQILGQGPELLVQFQDESVVDDSQLPKDRFSAERLKGVDSTLKIQPAELGDSAMYLCASKNRGRSETQYFGPGTRLLVL.

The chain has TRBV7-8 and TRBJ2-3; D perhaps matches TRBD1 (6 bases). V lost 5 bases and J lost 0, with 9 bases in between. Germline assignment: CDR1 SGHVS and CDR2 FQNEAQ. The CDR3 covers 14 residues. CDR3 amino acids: CASSPDRSTDTQYF. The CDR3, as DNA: TGTGCCAGCAGCCCAGACAGGAGCACAGATACGCAGTATTTT.

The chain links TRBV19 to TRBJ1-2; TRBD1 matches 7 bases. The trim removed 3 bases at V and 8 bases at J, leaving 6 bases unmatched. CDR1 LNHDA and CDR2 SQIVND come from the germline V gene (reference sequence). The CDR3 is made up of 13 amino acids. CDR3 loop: CASSMGGTVGYTF. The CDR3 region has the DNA TGTGCCAGTAGTATGGGCGGGACAGTCGGCTACACCTTC.

The chain's CDR3 is CASSLARQGALETQYF. The CDR3 DNA reads TGCGCCAGCAGCTTGGCCAGGCAGGGGGCGTTGGAGACCCAGTACTTC. The chain employs TRBV5-1 and TRBJ2-5; 8 bases agree with TRBD1. The V gene end was trimmed by 0 bases and the J gene end by 5 bases; junction bases not matched to a gene: 9. Germline lookup yields CDR1 SGHRS and CDR2 YFSETQ. This CDR3 has 16 amino acids.

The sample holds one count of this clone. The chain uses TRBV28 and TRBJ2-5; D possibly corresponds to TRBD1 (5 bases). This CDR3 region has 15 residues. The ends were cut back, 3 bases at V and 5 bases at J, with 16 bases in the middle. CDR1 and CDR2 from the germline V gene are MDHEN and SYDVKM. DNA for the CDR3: TGTGCCAGCAGTTTCAGGGCCAACATGAGGGAGACCCAGTACTTC. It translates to CASSFRANMRETQYF. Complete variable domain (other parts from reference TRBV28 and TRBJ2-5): DVKVTQSSRYLVKRTGEKVFLECVQDMDHENMFWYRQDPGLGLRLIYFSYDVKMKEKGDIPEGYSVSREKKERFSLILESASTNQTSMYLCASSFRANMRETQYFGPGTRLLVL.